The 24 T cell receptor beta chains below come from one sample, sequenced in a study of early T cells in non-severe SARS-CoV-2 infection. TCRdb recomputed calls from the 5' RACE reads with MiXCR, one row per CDR3 protein. The data contain tens of thousands of distinct CDR3 sequences, 10% to 15% of them singletons. Sequences were obtained from whole blood. These receptors came from an adult who was a healthcare worker with PCR-confirmed SARS-CoV-2 infection or an uninfected control (not recorded which).

This clonotype has a count of ten or more. V is TRBV6-1 and J is TRBJ2-7, with D possibly matching TRBD2 (6 bases). The germline CDR1 and CDR2 sequences are MNHNS and SASEGT. Trimming took off 1 base at V and 2 bases at J, with 12 bases between the two ends. This CDR3 has 15 residues. The DNA for the CDR3 is TGTGCCAGCAGTGAAGTGGAGGGGTCAGCCTACGAGCAGTACTTC. Translation gives CASSEVEGSAYEQYF.

This clonotype was seen repeatedly, ten times or more. J is TRBJ2-1 and V is TRBV28, with D possibly being TRBD2 (6 bases). The CDR3 is made up of 17 amino acids. V was cut by 5 bases and J by 1 base, with 18 bases left in between. Germline loops: CDR1 MDHEN, CDR2 SYDVKM. The CDR3 DNA reads TGTGCCAGCAGTCTTCTCACGGGACTCATGTCCTACAATGAGCAGTTCTTC. The encoded protein is CASSLLTGLMSYNEQFF.

This clonotype was picked up a small number of times. The J gene is TRBJ2-4, the V gene TRBV5-1; TRBD2 matches at 9 bases. Trimming took 0 bases from V and 0 from J; bases not matched to a gene: 16. Germline CDR1 and CDR2: SGHRS and YFSETQ. The CDR3 has 21 residues. DNA for the CDR3: TGCGCCAGCAGCTTGGAGGGCCCGACTAGCGGAGGGGCTCTAGCCAAAAACATTCAGTACTTC. The encoded protein is CASSLEGPTSGGALAKNIQYF.

At least ten counts were recorded for this clonotype. This rearrangement joins TRBV28 to TRBJ2-3, with D possibly matching TRBD1 (6 bases). V shed 6 bases and J shed 2 bases, with 15 bases lying between them. The CDR3 spans 15 residues. CDR1 is MDHEN, CDR2 SYDVKM, per germline. The CDR3 DNA reads as TGTGCCAGCAGGCCGGGACACACTTACACAGATACGCAGTATTTT. Its translation is CASRPGHTYTDTQYF.

This clonotype has a count of ten or more. The chain couples TRBV18 to TRBJ2-3; the D is unclear. This CDR3 region has 15 residues. Germline lookup yields CDR1 KGHSH and CDR2 LQKENI. Trimming stripped 3 bases from V and 0 bases from J, with 10 bases between. CDR3 amino acids: CASSPVQSSTDTQYF. CDR3 nucleotide sequence: TGTGCCAGCTCACCGGTACAATCTAGCACAGATACGCAGTATTTT.

This clonotype has just one count. The genes are TRBV7-2 and TRBJ2-1; TRBD1 aligns across 8 bases. Germline trimming cut 4 bases from V and 3 bases from J; bases unmatched to any gene: 5. The CDR3 loop spans 15 amino acids. CDR1 and CDR2 (germline): SGHTA, FQGNSA. The CDR3 protein is CASSSTGGNYNEQFF. DNA of the CDR3: TGTGCCAGCAGCTCAACAGGGGGAAACTACAATGAGCAGTTCTTC.

This clonotype was seen only a few times. The chain is built from TRBV15 and TRBJ1-5; maybe TRBD1 (6 bases). CDR3 size: 16 residues. Germline CDR1 and CDR2: LNHNV and YYDKDF (reference sequence). V was shortened by 3 bases and J by 0 bases, with 12 bases between the two germline ends. The CDR3 DNA reads as TGTGCCACCAGCAGTGGGACACCGCTTAGCAATCAGCCCCAGCATTTT. This gives the protein CATSSGTPLSNQPQHF.

Remarks on this clonotype: A much larger clone lies one base from this, so it may be a read error. This chain connects TRBV7-6 to TRBJ2-1; no firm D call. This CDR3 is 14 amino acids long. Germline V lookup: CDR1 SGHVS, CDR2 FNYEAQ. The CDR3 sequence: CAGSSPGTYNEQFF. DNA of the CDR3: TGTGCCGGCAGCTCCCCGGGCACCTACAATGAGCAGTTCTTC.

The chain joins TRBV29-1 to TRBJ2-7; 7 nucleotides align to TRBD1. Germline-derived CDR1 and CDR2 are SQVTM and ANQGSEA. V lost 6 bases and J lost 3; bases outside the gene matches: 5. The length of the CDR3 is 12 residues. The CDR3 spells CSVGRQGYEQYF. In nucleotides, the CDR3 is TGCAGCGTCGGCAGACAGGGCTACGAGCAGTACTTC.

There are a few counts of this clonotype. The V gene is TRBV15, the J gene TRBJ2-5; D is tentatively TRBD1 or TRBD2 (5 bases each). The CDR3 consists of 13 residues. CDR1 is LNHNV, CDR2 YYDKDF, per germline (reference sequence). The V end was cut by 3 bases, the J end by 5 bases, with 10 bases between. The CDR3 sequence is CATSRGPFETQYF. The CDR3, as DNA: TGTGCCACCAGCAGGGGACCTTTTGAGACCCAGTACTTC.

The genes are TRBV28 and TRBJ2-7, with 7 nucleotides matching TRBD1. V shed 7 bases, J shed 3 bases, and the junction held 3 bases outside the gene matches. The V gene's germline CDR1 is MDHEN and CDR2 SYDVKM. The CDR3 loop spans 12 amino acids. CDR3 region: CASNRGFYEQYF. DNA for the CDR3: TGTGCCAGCAACAGGGGTTTCTACGAGCAGTACTTC. Complete variable domain (other parts from reference TRBV28 and TRBJ2-7): DVKVTQSSRYLVKRTGEKVFLECVQDMDHENMFWYRQDPGLGLRLIYFSYDVKMKEKGDIPEGYSVSREKKERFSLILESASTNQTSMYLCASNRGFYEQYFGPGTRLTVT.

Ten or more counts support this clonotype. This rearrangement joins TRBV20-1 to TRBJ2-4, with 9 positions matching TRBD2. The germline V gene has CDR1 DFQATT and CDR2 SNEGSKA (reference sequence). The ends lost 6 bases at V and 10 bases at J; junction bases unmatched: 16. This CDR3 spans 15 amino acids. The CDR3 DNA is TGCAGTGCGCTAGGCCCTCGACTAGCGGAGGGGATTCAGTACTTC. Its protein is CSALGPRLAEGIQYF.

The chain combines TRBV2 with TRBJ2-2; the D call may be TRBD1 or TRBD2 (5 bases each). This CDR3 has 16 residues. With 0 bases removed from V and 6 bases from J, the gap between germline ends came to 14 bases. The germline V gene has CDR1 SNHLY and CDR2 FYNNEI. CDR3 coding DNA: TGTGCCAGCAGTGAAGCGGGGGTCCAAGGGGCCGGGGAGCTGTTTTTT. Protein: CASSEAGVQGAGELFF. Looking up the rest from reference TRBV2 and TRBJ2-2 gives the full variable domain: EPEVTQTPSHQVTQMGQEVILRCVPISNHLYFYWYRQILGQKVEFLVSFYNNEISEKSEIFDDQFSVERPDGSNFTLKIRSTKLEDSAMYFCASSEAGVQGAGELFFGEGSRLTVL.

This chain links TRBV28 with TRBJ2-2; TRBD1 agrees at 10 bases. CDR1 is MDHEN and CDR2 is SYDVKM in the germline V gene. CDR3 length equals 16 residues. V lost 6 bases, J lost 5 bases, and 9 bases stayed unmatched. In nucleotides, the CDR3 is TGTGCCAGCAGGACAGGGGGCACGGGTAGGACCGGGGAGCTGTTTTTT. Translation gives CASRTGGTGRTGELFF.

This clonotype was observed many times. This chain links TRBV7-2 with TRBJ2-2; 9 nucleotides align to TRBD1. Losses at the gene ends were 5 bases for V and 8 bases for J; bases not matched to a gene: 6. The CDR3 is 14 residues long. The V gene's germline CDR1 is SGHTA and CDR2 FQGNSA. The CDR3 region is CASSPQGAAGELFF. The CDR3 region has the DNA TGTGCCAGCAGCCCACAGGGGGCCGCTGGGGAGCTGTTTTTT.

This chain joins TRBV7-9 and TRBJ1-6; D possibly corresponds to TRBD1 (5 bases). The CDR3 has 15 amino acids. From germline, CDR1 is SEHNR and CDR2 FQNEAQ (reference sequence). Between the trimmed V and J ends, which lost 1 base and 10 bases, there was a span of 14 bases. The CDR3 bases are TGTGCCAGCAGCTTAGTCGGGACGGCCCAGTCACCCCTCCACTTT. It yields the protein CASSLVGTAQSPLHF.

The CDR3 DNA follows: TGTGCCAGCAGCTCGGGGAGTACCTACGAGCAGTACTTC. Encoded protein: CASSSGSTYEQYF. The chain recombines TRBV28 with TRBJ2-7, with D possibly TRBD2 on 5 matching bases. CDR1 and CDR2 (germline): MDHEN, SYDVKM. The CDR3 extends over 13 amino acids. V was clipped by 6 bases and J by 2 bases, with 11 bases between them.

This clonotype was observed at least ten times. The chain carries TRBV5-6 and TRBJ2-1; D is uncertain. V dropped 0 bases and J dropped 4 bases, with 8 bases sitting between them. The CDR3 extends over 14 amino acids. Germline CDR1 is SGHDT and CDR2 is YYEEEE. The CDR3 nucleotides are TGTGCCAGCAGCTTGGTATCCCGGTACAATGAGCAGTTCTTC. Residues: CASSLVSRYNEQFF.

This clonotype was seen ten or more times. This chain joins TRBV2 and TRBJ2-3; TRBD2 matches 8 bases. Per the germline V gene, CDR1 is SNHLY and CDR2 is FYNNEI. The CDR3 sequence is 16 residues long. With V trimmed by 7 bases and J by 6 bases, 15 bases remained unmatched. Written as DNA, the CDR3 is TGTGCCAGCAAGTATGTTGCGGGAGGCTCGGGGGATACGCAGTATTTT. Amino acids: CASKYVAGGSGDTQYF.

The chain uses TRBV7-6 and TRBJ1-2; TRBD1 agrees at 9 bases. CDR1 is SGHVS and CDR2 is FNYEAQ in the germline V gene. The CDR3 length is 17 residues. Losses at the gene ends were 5 bases for V and 3 bases for J; bases not matched to a gene: 13. The DNA of the CDR3 is TGTGCCAGCAGCCGACCTTCCGACAGGGGGAGCGACTATGGCTACACCTTC. This gives the protein CASSRPSDRGSDYGYTF.

The chain uses TRBV19 and TRBJ2-3; TRBD1 aligns across 7 bases. The CDR3 loop spans 14 amino acids. After removal of 10 bases from V and 3 bases from J, the junction contained 10 bases not matched to a gene. CDR1 and CDR2 from the germline V gene are LNHDA and SQIVND (reference sequence). DNA for the CDR3: TGTGCCACTACACCGAGGGGGCAGACAGATACGCAGTATTTT. It translates to CATTPRGQTDTQYF.

The chain combines TRBV10-3 with TRBJ1-1; 7 nucleotides align to TRBD1. The CDR3 loop spans 14 amino acids. Germline CDR1 reads ENHRY; CDR2 reads SYGVKD. Unmatched junction bases numbered 6, after V lost 7 bases and J lost 1 base. The CDR3 reads CAIKPGQQNTEAFF. The CDR3 DNA sequence: TGTGCCATCAAACCGGGACAGCAGAACACTGAAGCTTTCTTT.

This clonotype was picked up many times. The rearrangement links TRBV11-2 to TRBJ2-4, with 13 bases matching TRBD2. Germline V gene lookup returns CDR1 SGHAT and CDR2 FQNNGV. Trimming took 5 bases from V and 14 from J; bases not matched to a gene: 3. The CDR3 totals 12 residues. CDR3 in amino acids: CASSGGTSGKYF. CDR3 nucleotides: TGTGCCAGCAGCGGCGGGACTAGCGGGAAGTACTTC.

This clonotype came up many times. This chain joins TRBV7-9 and TRBJ1-1; unclear D gene. Germline V CDR1 and CDR2: SEHNR, FQNEAQ (reference sequence). This CDR3 has 15 amino acids. Trimming took off 0 bases at V and 6 bases at J, with 14 bases between the two ends. For the CDR3, the DNA is TGTGCCAGCAGCTTAGCCCTCGTTCAGACCCCTGAAGCTTTCTTT. This gives the protein CASSLALVQTPEAFF.